This TCR beta chain derives from a study of T cell responses to AZD1222 COVID-19 vaccine. About the research overall: Pooling was applied to second doses at about 4 or about 12 weeks. Regarding the study as a whole: Reports say nearly half of spike-specific TCRs go after unmutated variant regions.

Notes on this clone: Its target is unknown.

Here immunoSEQ multiplex PCR was the method, and the copy in TCRdb shows in-frame clones only, minus some. The sample has about 120,000 clones, more than 80% seen once. The CDR3 loop spans 13 amino acids. The germline CDR1 and CDR2 sequences are KGHSH and LQKENI. Trimming stripped 10 bases from V and 1 base from J, with 13 bases between. This sequence originates from an adult in good health. The material was peripheral blood, obtained on day 0 of AZD1222 vaccination. This chain connects TRBV18 to TRBJ1-1; maybe TRBD1 (5 bases). The CDR3 sequence: CATMEGRNTEAFF. CDR3 coding DNA: TGTGCCACTATGGAGGGGAGGAACACTGAAGCTTTCTTT.